The clone carrying this T cell receptor beta chain showed up just a few times. This sample was taken from a study of blood T cells in healthy people across ages. Extraction of total RNA produced a minimum of 5.5 micrograms from each sample. Germline-derived CDR1 and CDR2 are MNHEY and SVGAGI. V shed 4 bases and J 3 bases; nucleotides not matched to a gene: 11. The CDR3 length is 17 residues. A second PCR, run for roughly 7 to 11 cycles, used a sample-barcoded 5' primer plus a J-beta primer mix. MiXCR, applied by TCRdb to the 5' RACE reads, yields one record per CDR3 protein. The sample shows approximately 490,000 distinct CDR3 sequences, around 24% of them seen only once. These same records also appear under a second study, on T cells of mothers and their children.

This TCR was recovered from a boy younger than 18 in good health. The material sequenced was blood. The gene calls are TRBV6-5 and TRBJ2-1; 8 bases agree with TRBD2. CDR3 nucleotides: TGTGCCAGCAGTTTCCACGATACTAGCGGCAGCTACAATGAGCAGTTCTTC. This codes for CASSFHDTSGSYNEQFF.